One and the same sample provided the 25 T cell receptor beta chains below, sequenced in a study of response to subunit inactivated influenza vaccine. Via MiXCR, TCRdb re-called the RT-PCR reads, giving one row per CDR3 protein. The data show hundreds of thousands of distinct CDR3 sequences, about 11% seen once. Sequenced material: PBMCs from blood, taken on the day of vaccination. These receptor sequences come from a man aged 45-65 years who received an inactivated influenza vaccine.

This clonotype was counted a few times. This chain uses TRBV6-1 with TRBJ1-6; 8 bases match TRBD1. After removal of 7 bases from V and 10 bases from J, the junction contained 12 bases not matched to a gene. CDR3 length: 15 residues. Germline loops: CDR1 MNHNS, CDR2 SASEGT. Written as DNA, the CDR3 is TGTGCCAGCACCTTGGACAGGGCGATCGGATCACCCCTCCACTTT. Its protein is CASTLDRAIGSPLHF.

This clonotype was recorded a few times. J is TRBJ2-1 and V is TRBV6-4, with a weak D call TRBD2 (5 bases). CDR3 length equals 16 residues. Germline-derived CDR1 and CDR2 are MRHNA and SNTAGT. V was shortened by 4 bases and J by 9 bases, with 22 bases between the two germline ends. The CDR3 spells CASSGTGSADPSEQFF. The DNA for the CDR3 is TGTGCCAGCAGTGGGACTGGATCGGCGGACCCCAGTGAGCAGTTCTTC.

The V and J genes are TRBV5-4 and TRBJ2-3; 10 nucleotides align to TRBD1. This CDR3 has 15 residues. J was trimmed by 3 bases and V by 4 bases; bases with no gene match: 5. Germline V gene lookup returns CDR1 SGHNT and CDR2 YYREEE (reference sequence). The CDR3 sequence: CASSPGDRGTDTQYF. CDR3 DNA: TGTGCCAGCAGCCCCGGGGACAGGGGTACAGATACGCAGTATTTT.

This clonotype was observed a few times. This sequence joins TRBV9 and TRBJ2-1; possible D gene TRBD1, 6 bases. The CDR3 length is 14 residues. With 4 bases removed from V and 7 bases from J, the gap between germline ends came to 15 bases. Germline loops: CDR1 SGDLS, CDR2 YYNGEE. Here the CDR3 reads CASSSSRGPNEQFF. CDR3 nucleotide sequence: TGTGCCAGCAGCTCCTCCAGGGGTCCGAATGAGCAGTTCTTC.

This clonotype was counted at least ten times. The gene calls are TRBV9 and TRBJ2-3, with D perhaps assigned TRBD1 or TRBD2 (5 bases each). The V gene's germline CDR1 is SGDLS and CDR2 YYNGEE. The CDR3 runs 15 residues. With 1 base removed from V and 5 bases from J, the gap between germline ends came to 14 bases. The CDR3 nucleotides read TGTGCCAGCAGCGTAACCGGGACCGCAAGAGATACGCAGTATTTT. It yields the protein CASSVTGTARDTQYF. The full variable domain, in which reference TRBV9 and TRBJ2-3 provide the parts outside the CDR3, is DSGVTQTPKHLITATGQRVTLRCSPRSGDLSVYWYQQSLDQGLQFLIQYYNGEERAKGNILERFSAQQFPDLHSELNLSSLELGDSALYFCASSVTGTARDTQYFGPGTRLTVL.

The V call is TRBV5-1, the J call TRBJ1-3; 7 nucleotides line up with TRBD1. V gave up 3 bases and J gave up 3 bases; unmatched junction bases: 3. CDR1 is SGHRS and CDR2 is YFSETQ in the germline V gene. The CDR3 has 14 residues. This CDR3 reads CASSWDRYGNTIYF. The CDR3 bases are TGCGCCAGCAGCTGGGACAGATATGGAAACACCATATATTTT.

This clonotype was observed a handful of times. This CDR3 is CASSFSAGSLYGYTF. The CDR3 DNA reads TGTGCCAGCAGTTTTTCGGCGGGCTCCCTCTATGGCTACACCTTC. The chain links TRBV27 to TRBJ1-2; D is uncertain. Trimming stripped 3 bases from V and 4 bases from J, with 15 bases between. Germline V gene sequence: CDR1 MNHEY, CDR2 SMNVEV (reference sequence). This CDR3 has 15 amino acids.

This clonotype occurred a few times. The chain is built from TRBV29-1 and TRBJ1-1, with D possibly being TRBD1 (5 bases). Germline values: CDR1 SQVTM, CDR2 ANQGSEA. The CDR3 contains 14 residues. V lost 2 bases and J 1 base, leaving 11 bases between the germline ends. This CDR3 is CSVEWGKGNTEAFF. CDR3 sequence (DNA): TGCAGCGTTGAATGGGGCAAGGGGAACACTGAAGCTTTCTTT.

The rearrangement links TRBV24-1 to TRBJ2-1, with TRBD2 matching 13 bases. The length of the CDR3 is 22 residues. Germline assignment: CDR1 KGHDR and CDR2 SFDVKD. V trimming: 5 bases; J trimming: 0 bases; junction bases outside the gene matches: 18. The CDR3 loop is CATSGLLTSGGESMSSYNEQFF. CDR3 nucleotide sequence: TGTGCCACCAGTGGCCTCTTAACTAGCGGGGGGGAGTCTATGAGCTCCTACAATGAGCAGTTCTTC.

The table lists this clonotype with a few counts. The chain combines TRBV7-2 with TRBJ2-3; 8 nucleotides align to TRBD2. The CDR3 covers 15 residues. Losses at the gene ends were 4 bases for V and 4 bases for J; bases not matched to a gene: 7. The V gene's germline CDR1 is SGHTA and CDR2 FQGNSA. DNA of the CDR3: TGTGCCAGCAGCTCCTCGGGGGGGCGCCCAGATACGCAGTATTTT. Encoded protein: CASSSSGGRPDTQYF.

This clonotype was seen more than once but under ten times. The genes are TRBV7-2 and TRBJ2-3; no clear D gene. Germline V gives CDR1 SGHTA, CDR2 FQGNSA. Trimming removed 2 bases at V and 2 bases at J, with 14 bases between. This CDR3 has 16 residues. The CDR3, as DNA: TGTGCCAGCAGCTTATTTTTGTCCGGAGTCACAGATACGCAGTATTTT. Its protein is CASSLFLSGVTDTQYF.

V gene TRBV19 combines with J gene TRBJ2-2; 9 bases align to TRBD1. From germline, CDR1 is LNHDA and CDR2 SQIVND (reference sequence). This CDR3 has 17 residues. V lost 4 bases and J lost 5; bases outside the gene matches: 11. The CDR3 DNA reads TGTGCCAGTAGTAAGGACTACAGGGGGCGCGTTACCGGGGAGCTGTTTTTT. As protein: CASSKDYRGRVTGELFF.

This clonotype has a handful of counts. The rearrangement joins TRBV6-5 to TRBJ2-1; D possibly uses TRBD1 or TRBD2 (5 bases each). CDR1 is MNHEY and CDR2 is SVGAGI in the germline V gene. This CDR3 contains 10 residues. V gave up 8 bases and J gave up 6 bases, with 5 bases separating them. CDR3 loop: CASGTNEQFF. The CDR3 DNA reads as TGTGCCAGCGGGACCAATGAGCAGTTCTTC.

This clonotype was found a few times. J is TRBJ2-3 and V is TRBV4-2, with D maybe TRBD1 (6 bases). Germline V gives CDR1 LGHNA, CDR2 YNFKEQ. V lost 0 bases and J lost 4, with 11 bases in between. This CDR3 comprises 15 residues. CDR3 nucleotide sequence: TGTGCCAGCAGCCAAGAGGCTCAGGGGCCAGATACGCAGTATTTT. It encodes CASSQEAQGPDTQYF.

This clonotype was recorded at least ten times. The chain recombines TRBV4-2 with TRBJ2-3, with a possible D match to TRBD2 (5 bases). The CDR3 consists of 17 residues. The germline V gene encodes CDR1 LGHNA and CDR2 YNFKEQ. V was cut by 0 bases and J by 4 bases, with 17 bases left in between. In nucleotides, the CDR3 is TGTGCCAGCAGCCAAGATGGGGATGAGGGAAGGGCAGATACGCAGTATTTT. Protein product: CASSQDGDEGRADTQYF.

This clonotype was recorded a few times. The gene calls are TRBV28 and TRBJ2-1; 9 bases agree with TRBD1. This CDR3 is built from 14 residues. The germline V gene has CDR1 MDHEN and CDR2 SYDVKM. V was clipped by 2 bases and J by 8 bases; unmatched bases: 4. The CDR3 spells CASSLRTGDYEQFF. The CDR3 nucleotides are TGTGCCAGCAGTTTAAGGACAGGGGACTATGAGCAGTTCTTC.

This clonotype was detected only a few times. The DNA for the CDR3 is TGTGCCAGCAGCAAGACAGTCTACGAGCAGTACTTC. It codes for CASSKTVYEQYF. This chain uses TRBV5-6 with TRBJ2-7; a possible D gene is TRBD1 (5 bases). Germline lookup yields CDR1 SGHDT and CDR2 YYEEEE. V was shortened by 4 bases and J by 3 bases, with 8 bases between the two germline ends. The CDR3 contains 12 residues.

This sequence joins TRBV5-1 and TRBJ2-5; TRBD1 or TRBD2 may be the D gene (5 bases each). Trimming took 0 bases from V and 5 from J, leaving 14 bases between them. CDR3 length: 15 residues. Germline loops: CDR1 SGHRS, CDR2 YFSETQ. This CDR3 is CASSLAGTTGETQYF. The DNA for the CDR3 is TGCGCCAGCAGCTTGGCCGGGACGACCGGCGAGACCCAGTACTTC.

This sequence joins TRBV12-3 or TRBV12-4 and TRBJ1-5; 10 nucleotides match TRBD1. CDR3 length equals 15 residues. The V and J ends lost 5 bases and 4 bases, in that order; junction bases with no gene match: 5. CDR3 nucleotide sequence: TGTGCCAGCAGTGTCGGACAGGGGGGTAATCAGCCCCAGCATTTT. As protein: CASSVGQGGNQPQHF.

A note on this clonotype: A much bigger clone sits one base away, suggesting this may be a read error. The V and J genes are TRBV5-1 and TRBJ2-3, with TRBD1 matching over 7 bases. Germline V gene sequence: CDR1 SGHRS, CDR2 YFSETQ. The CDR3 extends over 13 amino acids. The CDR3 bases are TGCGCCAGCAGTCAGAAGGGGACAGATACGCAGGATTTT. Translating it yields CASSQKGTDTQDF.

V usage is TRBV19 and J usage is TRBJ2-5; 9 nucleotides line up with TRBD1. V gave up 8 bases and J gave up 2 bases; unmatched junction bases: 6. CDR1 is LNHDA, CDR2 SQIVND, per germline (reference sequence). The CDR3 loop spans 14 amino acids. CDR3 residues: CASSDRGWQETQYF. CDR3 DNA: TGTGCCAGTTCGGACAGGGGTTGGCAAGAGACCCAGTACTTC.

This clonotype came up a few times. V usage is TRBV9 and J usage is TRBJ2-1, with 9 bases fitting TRBD2. The V gene end was trimmed by 0 bases and the J gene end by 5 bases; junction bases not matched to a gene: 3. Germline V gene lookup returns CDR1 SGDLS and CDR2 YYNGEE. This CDR3 has 15 residues. The CDR3 loop is CASSVALAGNNEQFF. The CDR3 region has the DNA TGTGCCAGCAGCGTAGCTCTAGCGGGGAACAATGAGCAGTTCTTC.

This clonotype was picked up many times. In DNA, the CDR3 is TGTGCCAGCACCCCCGGACGGACCTACGAGCAGTACTTC. It is translated as CASTPGRTYEQYF. This chain connects TRBV12-3 or TRBV12-4 to TRBJ2-7; no clear D gene. The CDR3 has 13 amino acids. With 7 bases removed from V and 2 bases from J, the gap between germline ends came to 12 bases.

To note about this clonotype: A clone one base away is much larger, so this may be a read error. The chain uses TRBV7-6 and TRBJ2-3; D gene ambiguous. Germline V gene sequence: CDR1 SGHVS, CDR2 FNYEAQ. The CDR3 totals 15 residues. The CDR3 nucleotides are TGTGCCAGCAGCTTAGTAGTGGGTCGCACAGATAAGCAGTATTTT. Translating gives CASSLVVGRTDKQYF.

This clonotype is a singleton in its sample. At one end the junction does not follow the germline gene, possibly because of a read error. The CDR3 protein is CASSVDGYSNRPQHF. The CDR3 DNA reads TGTGCCAGCAGCGTAGACGGTTATAGCAATCGGCCCCAGCATTTT. V gene TRBV9 combines with J gene TRBJ1-5; D not certain. Germline V CDR1 and CDR2: SGDLS, YYNGEE. The CDR3 is 15 residues long. The full variable domain, in which reference TRBV9 and TRBJ1-5 provide the parts outside the CDR3, is DSGVTQTPKHLITATGQRVTLRCSPRSGDLSVYWYQQSLDQGLQFLIQYYNGEERAKGNILERFSAQQFPDLHSELNLSSLELGDSALYFCASSVDGYSNRPQHFGDGTRLSIL.